Listed below are T cell receptor beta chains from one sample, sequenced in a study of OX40 agonist ivuxolimab in advanced cancers. Clones were sequenced by immunoSEQ multiplex PCR, and TCRdb holds only the in-frame ones, with some missing. The sample comprises tens of thousands of clones, around 88% of which are singletons, and about 3% rests with the top ten. Sequencing was performed on CD4+ or CD8+ T cells sorted from blood, taken in a trial of the OX40 agonist ivuxolimab. Every receptor here comes from an adult with an advanced solid tumor such as melanoma, head and neck, liver or kidney cancer. Both conserved end residues are part of each CDR3. Fields, in order: V gene, clone size, CDR3 protein. Size values are once, few and many counts, or a class for expanded clones, and some rows have none.

TRBV5-1 - CASSLVLTAGELFF
TRBV19 - CASSLTAGVINEQFF
TRBV4-3 few CASSLTGNYGYTF
TRBV5-8 - CASSLDGDRAAFF
TRBV9 once CASSVAQRGHGYTF
TRBV19 - CASSPGTGGSETQYF
TRBV6-5 many CASSSSYGTEYEQYF
TRBV7-3 - CASSRGLADTQYF
TRBV29-1 once CSVEPWTGTDSYEQYF
TRBV5-5 - CASSVGTEHEKLFF
TRBV4-1 - CASSQGQGDARAQYF
TRBV6-1 - CASSEASGGNIQYF
TRBV7-8 - CASSTRQGVGSPLHF
TRBV19 - CATGGGVNTGELFF
TRBV5-4 once CASSLRGTDTQYF
TRBV6-1 - CASSEQSLANNQPQHF
TRBV30 - CAWSTTLGPQHF
TRBV30 - CAWSVNRVGHYSNQPQHF
TRBV29-1 - CSVRELAGGREQFF
TRBV15 - CATSQRGGLGDTQYF
TRBV7-2 - CASGRGREETQYF
TRBV7-9 - CASSLGDSPLHF
TRBV19 - CASRMVRGGQETQYF
TRBV11-3 - CASSGQAYNEQFF
TRBV28 - CASSYLRNEQFF
TRBV7-3 - CASSLTAGGRETQYF
TRBV9 - CASSVRQGGSNEQFF
TRBV10-3 - CAINPQSRTDTQYF
TRBV21-1 few CASSKDKRTGEDTQYF
TRBV5-1 - CASSLQGAHEQYF
TRBV6-5 - CASTSGAGRYEQYF
TRBV7-3 - CASSPGQNEKLFF
TRBV27 few CASSLWAADREYGYTF
TRBV4-2 - CASSLGRGLSQETQYF
TRBV7-2 - CASSPPGTGGIYEQFF
TRBV6-4 - CASSVQGNTGELFF
TRBV7-9 - CASSLGYRGTNEKLFF
TRBV5-1 - CASSLALAGGRNEQYF
TRBV5-1 - CASSLFSRAGRETQYF
TRBV7-9 - CASSLGSGGSNSPLHF
TRBV4-1 - CASSQGKGYEQYF
TRBV5-6 - CASSFFRGRGREKYF
TRBV27 - CASSQTGSVEKLFF
TRBV11-2 - CASTPTLLGTGELFF
TRBV7-9 - CASSLIGAPYF
TRBV19 - CASGSSQANEKLFF